Presented here are 2 T cell receptor beta chains from one specimen sequenced in a study of cytomegalovirus exposure and HLA in healthy donors. Primers: 60 Vbeta forward and 13 Jbeta reverse. The repertoire was sequenced with immunoSEQ multiplex PCR; TCRdb's copy has only in-frame clones and lacks some. The table lists 150,000 to 200,000 clones. Sequences were obtained from PBMCs. The receptors stem from a woman aged 18-29 years in good health and CMV-seropositive.

This CDR3 reads CASSLEGTGRDTGELFF. The CDR3 DNA follows: TGTGCCAGCAGCTTAGAAGGGACAGGGAGGGACACCGGGGAGCTGTTTTTT. This chain joins TRBV11-3 and TRBJ2-2; 9 bases align to TRBD1. The V gene end was trimmed by 0 bases and the J gene end by 3 bases; junction bases not matched to a gene: 5. The CDR3 consists of 17 residues. The V gene's germline CDR1 is SGHNT and CDR2 YENEEA.

The chain recombines TRBV7-6 with TRBJ2-5; no firm D call. The CDR3 covers 12 residues. CDR1 is SGHVS and CDR2 is FNYEAQ in the germline V gene. The ends were cut back, 7 bases at V and 5 bases at J, with 11 bases in the middle. The CDR3: CASTPEWETQYF. DNA of the CDR3: TGTGCCAGCACCCCCGAGTGGGAGACCCAGTACTTC.